The T cell receptor (beta chain) under discussion was sequenced for a study of molecular identifiers for immune sequencing clone quantification. TCRdb analysed the PCR reads with MiXCR anew, one entry per CDR3 protein. Here the sample spans 35,000 or so distinct CDR3 sequences, about a fifth being singletons. Isolation of naive CD8 T cells was achieved by sorting on a CD8+CD4-CCR7+CD45RA+ phenotype. General study findings and limits: In naive cells, under 1% of molecules belonged to clones above 20 RNA copies, against over 98% in effector cells.

In regard to this clonotype: Its antigen is unidentified. A much larger clone is a single base away; this may be a read error.

The sequence came from a human donor in good health. Some libraries in this study had Jurkat cell RNA spiked in. The sequencing sample was made of naive CD8+ T cells from blood, with Jurkat cell RNA spiked in. Documented subset: FACS-sorted CD8+CD4-CCR7+CD45RA+ naive T cells.

CDR3 amino acids: CSVVGQGGSYEQCF. CDR3 sequence (DNA): TGCAGCGTTGTCGGACAGGGGGGTTCCTACGAGCAGTGCTTC. The genes are TRBV29-1 and TRBJ2-7, with 10 positions matching TRBD1. Germline CDR1 is SQVTM and CDR2 is ANQGSEA. The CDR3 spans 14 residues.